Listed below are T cell receptor beta chains from one sample, sequenced in a study of shared clonotypes between healthy human individuals. Sequenced by immunoSEQ multiplex PCR; TCRdb stores in-frame clones only, minus some. The repertoire holds millions of clones, with about 94% as singletons. The sequenced material came from naive CD8+ T cells sorted from blood. The origin of the receptors is a man aged 18 to 30 in good health. The CDR3 runs from the conserved cysteine through the conserved F or W. Fields, in order: CDR3 protein, CDR3 DNA, V gene, D gene, J gene, clone size. D genes are given only for firm matches. The size field is filled for only some rows; it gives once, few, many or a size class.

CASSDRLNTEAFF,TGTGCCAGCAGTGACAGACTGAACACTGAAGCTTTCTTT,TRBV27,.,TRBJ1-1,.
CASSSTTGLNIQYF,TGCGCCAGCAGCTCGACGACAGGTCTGAACATTCAGTACTTC,TRBV4-3,.,TRBJ2-4,once
CASSQAGGGTYEQYF,TGCGCCAGCAGCCAAGCGGGGGGAGGAACCTACGAGCAGTACTTC,TRBV4-1,TRBD2,TRBJ2-7,.
CASSIGTGTIYEQYF,TGTGCCAGTAGTATAGGGACAGGGACCATCTACGAGCAGTACTTC,TRBV19,TRBD1,TRBJ2-7,.
CASSFRSSYEQYF,TGTGCCAGCAGCTTCCGCTCTTCCTACGAGCAGTACTTC,TRBV7-8,.,TRBJ2-7,.
CASSPGLPREEKLFF,TGTGCCAGCAGCCCCGGACTTCCGCGAGAGGAAAAACTGTTTTTT,TRBV5-6,.,TRBJ1-4,.
CASSAQAGNEQFF,TGTGCTAGCAGCGCGCAAGCAGGGAATGAGCAGTTCTTC,TRBV7-7,.,TRBJ2-1,.
CASSDWTGEVTEAFF,TGTGCCAGCAGTGATTGGACAGGGGAGGTCACTGAAGCTTTCTTT,TRBV2,TRBD1,TRBJ1-1,.
CASWFAGGPYEQYF,TGTGCCTCGTGGTTCGCGGGGGGCCCCTACGAGCAGTACTTC,TRBV6-4,TRBD2,TRBJ2-7,.
CASSLKWRRRLAKNIQYF,TGTGCCAGCAGCTTGAAGTGGAGGAGACGATTAGCCAAAAACATTCAGTACTTC,TRBV11-3,.,TRBJ2-4,.
CASSEGTENTEAFF,TGTGCCAGCAGCGAGGGAACAGAGAACACTGAAGCTTTCTTT,TRBV9,.,TRBJ1-1,.
CASRMDNEQYF,TGTGCCAGCAGGATGGACAACGAGCAGTACTTC,TRBV5-6,.,TRBJ2-7,once
CASSFGAGGTEQFF,TGTGCCAGCAGTTTTGGGGCCGGGGGGACTGAGCAGTTCTTC,TRBV27,TRBD2,TRBJ2-1,.
CAWTSPGLSTDTQYF,TGTGCCTGGACCAGTCCGGGACTATCCACAGATACGCAGTATTTT,TRBV30,TRBD2,TRBJ2-3,.
CASSHIGQGARGYTF,TGCGCCAGCAGCCATATCGGACAGGGGGCGCGAGGCTACACCTTC,TRBV4-1,TRBD1,TRBJ1-2,.
CASSGTSVGNEQFF,TGTGCCAGCAGTGGGACTAGCGTTGGCAATGAGCAGTTCTTC,TRBV28,TRBD2,TRBJ2-1,.
CASSLKSPYEQYF,TGTGCCAGCAGTTTGAAGAGCCCCTACGAGCAGTACTTC,TRBV27,.,TRBJ2-7,.
CASSPGTDKFF,TGTGCCAGCAGTCCCGGGACAGATAAGTTCTTC,TRBV6-1,TRBD1,TRBJ2-1,.
CASSLSPGSNYGYTF,TGTGCCAGCAGCTTGTCCCCTGGCTCTAACTATGGCTACACCTTC,TRBV5-8,.,TRBJ1-2,.
CASSDSAGGTEAFF,TGTGCCAGCAGTGACTCGGCAGGGGGCACTGAAGCTTTCTTT,TRBV6-4,TRBD1,TRBJ1-1,.
CASMVIAGENEQFF,TGTGCCAGCATGGTTATAGCGGGAGAGAATGAGCAGTTCTTC,TRBV27,TRBD2,TRBJ2-1,.
CASSLSDGPYEQYF,TGTGCCAGCAGTTTATCGGACGGACCCTACGAGCAGTACTTC,TRBV27,.,TRBJ2-7,.
CASSLDPPDREGTDTQYF,TGTGCCAGCAGCTTAGACCCCCCCGACAGGGAGGGGACAGATACGCAGTATTTT,TRBV7-8,.,TRBJ2-3,.
CASSWRLEQYF,TGTGCCAGCAGTTGGCGGCTCGAGCAGTACTTC,TRBV6-6,.,TRBJ2-7,.
CAWTWDTYNEQFF,TGTGCCTGGACGTGGGACACATACAATGAGCAGTTCTTC,TRBV30,.,TRBJ2-1,.
CASSPPTFTNTGELFF,TGTGCCAGCTCACCCCCGACATTTACGAACACCGGGGAGCTGTTTTTT,TRBV18,.,TRBJ2-2,.